This T cell receptor beta chain was identified during a study of control samples from healthy donors and cancer patients. Trimming cost V 10 bases and J 5 bases, with 23 bases left between them. CDR1 and CDR2 (germline): MNHEY, SVGAGI. The CDR3 sequence is 15 residues long. The data were produced by immunoSEQ multiplex PCR, yet TCRdb's version contains in-frame clones alone and is incomplete. The sample comprises some 130,000 clones, approximately 94% of which are singletons, and 1.5% to 2% rests with the top ten. The origin of this receptor is a man between 45 and 60 years old with head and neck cancer. The chain is built from TRBV6-5 and TRBJ2-5; a weak D match, TRBD1 (6 bases). Source material: PBMCs. This chain's CDR3 is CATPANRVLGETQYF. CDR3 sequence (DNA): TGTGCCACCCCCGCTAACAGGGTTTTGGGGGAGACCCAGTACTTC.